These 19 T cell receptor beta chains came from one sample sequenced in a study of T cells in tumors after PD-1 blockade. Method: immunoSEQ multiplex PCR; TCRdb's copy keeps in-frame clones and lacks some. The sample includes roughly 48,000 clones, approximately 81% of them seen just once. The sample in question was PBMCs, obtained before anti-PD-1 treatment. These receptor sequences come from a human donor with basal cell carcinoma.

This chain links TRBV7-7 with TRBJ2-2, with 7 nucleotides matching TRBD1. The CDR3 runs to 15 residues. Trimming took 5 bases from V and 2 from J; bases not matched to a gene: 5. The germline V gene has CDR1 SSHAT and CDR2 FNYEAQ (reference sequence). The CDR3 reads CASSPDRPNTGELFF. The CDR3, as DNA: TGTGCCAGCAGCCCGGACAGGCCCAACACCGGGGAGCTGTTTTTT. The full variable domain, rest sourced from reference TRBV7-7 and TRBJ2-2, is GAGVSQSPRYKVTKRGQDVTLRCDPISSHATLYWYQQALGQGPEFLTYFNYEAQPDKSGLPSDRFSAERPEGSISTLTIQRTEQRDSAMYRCASSPDRPNTGELFFGEGSRLTVL.

This sequence joins TRBV3-1 (or the pseudogene TRBV3-2) and TRBJ1-4, with 7 bases fitting TRBD1. V shed 6 bases and J 0 bases; nucleotides not matched to a gene: 10. The CDR3 is 17 residues long. CDR1 is LGHDT, CDR2 YNNKEL, per germline (reference sequence). The CDR3 here is CASSPPGTDATNEKLFF. For the CDR3, the DNA is TGTGCCAGCAGTCCTCCCGGGACAGATGCAACTAATGAAAAACTGTTTTTT.

The rearrangement uses TRBV30 and TRBJ2-3; D might be TRBD1 (6 bases). The V gene lost 7 bases and the J gene lost 6 bases, with 20 bases spanning the gap. The CDR3 totals 14 residues. Germline CDR1 GTSNPN, CDR2 SVGIG (reference sequence). CDR3 protein: CASAGTRRSDTQYF. The CDR3 nucleotides read TGTGCCTCGGCCGGGACAAGGAGGTCTGATACGCAGTATTTT.

The genes are TRBV13 and TRBJ2-3; either TRBD1 or TRBD2 may fit D (5 bases each). The CDR3 contains 14 residues. Germline-derived CDR1 and CDR2 are PRHDT and FYEKMQ (reference sequence). V lost 1 base, J lost 4 bases, and 9 bases lay in between. Here the CDR3 reads CASSLAGQADTQYF. The DNA of the CDR3 is TGTGCCAGCAGCTTAGCGGGGCAGGCAGATACGCAGTATTTT. The full variable domain, its missing parts supplied by reference TRBV13 and TRBJ2-3, is AAGVIQSPRHLIKEKRETATLKCYPIPRHDTVYWYQQGPGQDPQFLISFYEKMQSDKGSIPDRFSAQQFSDYHSELNMSSLELGDSALYFCASSLAGQADTQYFGPGTRLTVL.

The chain couples TRBV19 to TRBJ2-2, with a weak D call TRBD2 (5 bases). Germline assignment: CDR1 LNHDA and CDR2 SQIVND (reference sequence). This CDR3 has 18 residues. V lost 0 bases, J lost 4 bases, and 18 bases lay in between. CDR3 region: CASSIDASGIASTGELFF. As DNA, the CDR3 is TGTGCCAGTAGTATAGATGCATCGGGAATTGCGAGCACCGGGGAGCTGTTTTTT.

This chain links TRBV30 with TRBJ1-1, with D unresolved. Germline V gene sequence: CDR1 GTSNPN, CDR2 SVGIG (reference sequence). The CDR3 loop spans 15 amino acids. Trimming shortened V by 3 bases and J by 1 base, and 15 bases separated the two germline ends. CDR3 in DNA: TGTGCCTGGAGGCGAATAGGACGGTCGAACACTGAAGCTTTCTTT. It yields the protein CAWRRIGRSNTEAFF.

V is TRBV7-2 and J is TRBJ2-1; possibly TRBD2 for D (5 bases). Germline V lookup: CDR1 SGHTA, CDR2 FQGNSA. With 5 bases removed from V and 0 bases from J, the gap between germline ends came to 17 bases. The CDR3 is 17 residues long. The CDR3 is CASSTGGHANSYNEQFF. The DNA for the CDR3 is TGTGCCAGCAGCACCGGCGGGCACGCCAACTCCTACAATGAGCAGTTCTTC.

The chain employs TRBV18 and TRBJ1-3; 8 bases map to TRBD1. Germline CDR1 KGHSH, CDR2 LQKENI. V was pared by 2 bases and J by 4 bases, with 4 bases of the junction left unmatched. The CDR3 runs 15 residues. In DNA, the CDR3 is TGTGCCAGCTCACCAGACAGGGGCTCCGGAAACACCATATATTTT. Translation: CASSPDRGSGNTIYF.

The count of this clone is one. V is TRBV5-1 and J is TRBJ1-3, with a tentative D call TRBD1 (5 bases). With 2 bases removed from V and 3 bases from J, the gap between germline ends came to 12 bases. This CDR3 contains 15 residues. Germline CDR1 SGHRS, CDR2 YFSETQ. The CDR3 spells CASSLPGTNGNTIYF. CDR3 bases: TGCGCCAGCAGCTTACCCGGGACGAATGGAAACACCATATATTTT.

This chain uses TRBV6-1 with TRBJ1-2; the D gene is possibly TRBD1 (6 bases). V was pared by 3 bases and J by 4 bases, with 15 bases between. This CDR3 comprises 15 residues. Germline CDR1 reads MNHNS; CDR2 reads SASEGT. The CDR3 DNA reads as TGTGCCAGCAGTGATATCTCAGGGGCCCCCTATGGCTACACCTTC. Protein: CASSDISGAPYGYTF.

The rearrangement uses TRBV5-1 and TRBJ2-3; weak D call: TRBD1 (5 bases). Trimming pared 5 bases from V and 1 base from J, leaving 14 bases between. CDR3 length: 15 amino acids. Germline V gene sequence: CDR1 SGHRS, CDR2 YFSETQ. CDR3 region: CASRAAGWRTDTQYF. DNA of the CDR3: TGCGCCAGCAGAGCTGCAGGGTGGCGCACAGATACGCAGTATTTT.

This clone was observed a single time. The V gene is TRBV25-1, the J gene TRBJ2-5; 9 bases fit TRBD1. Germline CDR1 and CDR2: MGHDK and SYGVNS. This CDR3 is built from 16 residues. The V and J ends lost 2 bases and 5 bases, in that order; junction bases with no gene match: 9. The CDR3 protein is CASSEGIQGARETQYF. CDR3 DNA: TGTGCCAGCAGTGAAGGGATACAGGGGGCGCGGGAGACCCAGTACTTC.

In this sample, this clone turned up once. The chain recombines TRBV5-1 with TRBJ2-7; weak D call: TRBD2 (5 bases). Germline CDR1 is SGHRS and CDR2 is YFSETQ. V shed 4 bases and J shed 0 bases, with 11 bases lying between them. The CDR3 contains 14 residues. The CDR3 loop reads CASSRGSSSYEQYF. DNA for the CDR3: TGCGCCAGCAGCAGAGGGAGCAGCTCCTACGAGCAGTACTTC.

This clone occurred a few times. The chain is built from TRBV2 and TRBJ2-1; 14 nucleotides match TRBD2. The CDR3 spans 19 residues. Germline CDR1 is SNHLY and CDR2 is FYNNEI. Trimming removed 6 bases from V and 2 bases from J; junction bases left unmatched: 12. Written as DNA, the CDR3 is TGTGCCAGCAGCCCCTTGGGACTAGCGGGGGAGAAAACCTACAATGAGCAGTTCTTC. This sequence encodes CASSPLGLAGEKTYNEQFF.

This chain uses TRBV5-1 with TRBJ2-2; the D is unclear. The ends were cut back, 3 bases at V and 4 bases at J, with 10 bases in the middle. Germline-derived CDR1 and CDR2 are SGHRS and YFSETQ. CDR3 size: 14 residues. This CDR3 reads CASSSTWGTGELFF. In DNA form, the CDR3 reads TGCGCCAGCAGCTCGACCTGGGGCACCGGGGAGCTGTTTTTT.

J is TRBJ2-7 and V is TRBV5-4, with D maybe TRBD2 (5 bases). Trimming took off 2 bases at V and 2 bases at J, with 11 bases between the two ends. The CDR3 loop spans 14 amino acids. Germline assignment: CDR1 SGHNT and CDR2 YYREEE (reference sequence). CDR3 sequence: CASSLFGSTYEQYF. The CDR3 DNA sequence: TGTGCCAGCAGCTTATTTGGGAGTACCTACGAGCAGTACTTC.

The V gene is TRBV2, the J gene TRBJ1-6, with 9 nucleotides matching TRBD1. V gave up 7 bases and J gave up 10 bases; unmatched junction bases: 8. Germline CDR1 reads SNHLY; CDR2 reads FYNNEI. This CDR3 contains 14 residues. CDR3 sequence: CASKWSTGGSPLHF. CDR3 sequence (DNA): TGTGCCAGCAAGTGGAGTACAGGGGGCTCACCCCTCCACTTT.

The rearrangement links TRBV18 to TRBJ1-2; D gene ambiguous. V was cut by 2 bases and J by 2 bases, with 9 bases left in between. CDR3 length: 14 amino acids. Germline CDR1 is KGHSH and CDR2 is LQKENI. The CDR3 spells CASSPLPENYGYTF. The CDR3 DNA is TGTGCCAGCTCACCATTGCCCGAGAACTATGGCTACACCTTC.

This chain joins TRBV27 and TRBJ1-5; 7 nucleotides match TRBD1. The CDR3 has 14 residues. Losses at the gene ends were 3 bases for V and 4 bases for J; bases not matched to a gene: 3. Germline CDR1 and CDR2: MNHEY and SMNVEV (reference sequence). The CDR3 DNA reads as TGTGCCAGCAGTTTCGACAGGGTAAATCAGCCCCAGCATTTT. Protein product: CASSFDRVNQPQHF.